A single sample gave rise to the 19 T cell receptor beta chains below, sequenced in a study of blood T cell repertoires in COVID-19 (dated by TCRdb to 2020 to 2022). The protocol used for the library was the immunoSEQ multiplex PCR assay. TCRdb carries this immuneACCESS record with in-frame sequences only. Its versions omit some clonotypes, under half of them owing to an unresolved V gene in the studies checked, with the rest unexplained. This sample lists 200,000 to 250,000 clones; over 70% were detected once. Together, the top ten hold around 3.6% of the sample. Sequenced material: PBMCs or T cells enriched from blood (not recorded which). Every receptor here comes from a woman aged 25 to 39 who had been exposed to COVID-19.

The chain recombines TRBV29-1 with TRBJ1-3, with 7 bases identical to TRBD1. Unmatched junction bases numbered 8, after V lost 6 bases and J lost 3 bases. Germline CDR1 reads SQVTM; CDR2 reads ANQGSEA. CDR3 length: 14 amino acids. The CDR3 loop is CSVQTGIFGNTIYF. The CDR3 DNA is TGCAGCGTCCAGACAGGGATCTTTGGAAACACCATATATTTT.

The genes are TRBV5-4 and TRBJ2-2; 14 nucleotides agree with TRBD2. V shed 3 bases and J 5 bases; nucleotides not matched to a gene: 3. The V gene's germline CDR1 is SGHNT and CDR2 YYREEE (reference sequence). The CDR3 totals 16 residues. The CDR3 coding sequence is TGTGCCAGCAGCTCGGGACTAGCGGGAGCGACCGGGGAGCTGTTTTTT. It specifies CASSSGLAGATGELFF.

This chain joins TRBV6-4 and TRBJ1-5; TRBD1 matches 8 bases. V was pared by 5 bases and J by 9 bases, with 9 bases of the junction left unmatched. The CDR3 runs to 14 residues. Germline V gives CDR1 MRHNA, CDR2 SNTAGT. This CDR3 reads CASSTDRGGVPQHF. In nucleotides, the CDR3 is TGTGCCAGCAGTACTGACAGGGGTGGTGTGCCCCAGCATTTT.

The J gene is TRBJ2-1, the V gene TRBV19; D call uncertain. Trimming took 6 bases from V and 0 from J, leaving 6 bases between them. The CDR3 totals 13 residues. Germline CDR1 LNHDA, CDR2 SQIVND (reference sequence). CDR3 in DNA: TGTGCCAGTAGGGCTTCCTCCTACAATGAGCAGTTCTTC. Its translation: CASRASSYNEQFF.

The chain joins TRBV30 to TRBJ2-7; 9 bases line up with TRBD2. Trimming took 3 bases from V and 2 from J; bases not matched to a gene: 8. The CDR3 runs 15 residues. Germline loops: CDR1 GTSNPN, CDR2 SVGIG (reference sequence). The chain's CDR3 is CAWRPLTSGPYEQYF. The CDR3, as DNA: TGTGCCTGGAGGCCCCTGACTAGCGGACCCTACGAGCAGTACTTC.

The chain has TRBV7-9 and TRBJ2-5; D is ambiguous. This CDR3 comprises 13 residues. The V and J ends lost 3 bases and 2 bases respectively, with 7 bases between them. Germline-derived CDR1 and CDR2 are SEHNR and FQNEAQ (reference sequence). The DNA of the CDR3 is TGTGCCAGCAGCTTTTACCAGCAAGAGACCCAGTACTTC. Amino acids: CASSFYQQETQYF.

As for this clone: This CDR3 is also generated by other DNA sequences in the sample. The genes are TRBV25-1 and TRBJ1-1; 7 bases fit TRBD1. Germline V gene sequence: CDR1 MGHDK, CDR2 SYGVNS. The CDR3 consists of 13 residues. J gave up 4 bases and V 3 bases, and 2 bases lay outside the gene matches. The CDR3, as DNA: TGTGCCAGCAGTGAGCAGGGGGGCACTGAAGCTTTCTTT. Its translation: CASSEQGGTEAFF. The complete variable domain, with remaining parts taken from reference TRBV25-1 and TRBJ1-1, reads EADIYQTPRYLVIGTGKKITLECSQTMGHDKMYWYQQDPGMELHLIHYSYGVNSTEKGDLSSESTVSRIRTEHFPLTLESARPSHTSQYLCASSEQGGTEAFFGQGTRLTVV.

The rearrangement uses TRBV15 and TRBJ2-2; 9 nucleotides match TRBD1. In germline, CDR1 is LNHNV, CDR2 YYDKDF (reference sequence). The CDR3 is 13 amino acids. V lost 8 bases to trimming and J lost 6 bases; unmatched junction nucleotides: 4. Here the CDR3 reads CATGTGLAGELFF. The CDR3 DNA reads TGTGCCACCGGGACAGGGTTAGCCGGGGAGCTGTTTTTT.

V usage is TRBV11-3 and J usage is TRBJ2-1, with 12 positions matching TRBD1. This CDR3 region has 16 residues. In germline, CDR1 is SGHNT, CDR2 YENEEA. J lost 7 bases, V lost 4 bases, and 8 bases had no gene match. The CDR3 here is CASSWTGTGGRNEQFF. CDR3 sequence (DNA): TGTGCCAGCAGCTGGACCGGGACAGGGGGCCGAAATGAGCAGTTCTTC.

The chain employs TRBV9 and TRBJ2-2, with a possible D match to TRBD1 (5 bases). The CDR3 totals 15 residues. Per germline, CDR1 SGDLS and CDR2 YYNGEE. The ends were cut back, 0 bases at V and 7 bases at J, with 13 bases in the middle. The CDR3 DNA is TGTGCCAGCAGCGTAGTGGGCAGGGTTGACGGGGAGCTGTTTTTT. Translated, it gives CASSVVGRVDGELFF.

Points on this clone: An end of the junction does not agree with germline; a read error may underlie this. Other DNA sequences from this sample encode an identical CDR3 as well. The V call is TRBV5-1, the J call TRBJ2-7; no definite D call. The CDR3 consists of 14 residues. The germline gives CDR1 SGHRS, CDR2 YFSETQ. The CDR3 loop is CASSLDPASDEQYF. CDR3 nucleotides: TGCGCCAGCAGCCTAGACCCAGCAAGTGACGAGCAGTATTTC.

The rearrangement uses TRBV2 and TRBJ2-7; no firm D call. V was cut by 8 bases and J by 6 bases, with 11 bases left in between. This CDR3 contains 11 residues. Germline CDR1 reads SNHLY; CDR2 reads FYNNEI. DNA of the CDR3: TGTGCCAGCGGGCCTCTGCGCGAGCAGTACTTC. Translated: CASGPLREQYF. The variable domain in full, completed from reference TRBV2 and TRBJ2-7, reads EPEVTQTPSHQVTQMGQEVILRCVPISNHLYFYWYRQILGQKVEFLVSFYNNEISEKSEIFDDQFSVERPDGSNFTLKIRSTKLEDSAMYFCASGPLREQYFGPGTRLTVT.

The chain combines TRBV27 with TRBJ2-2; TRBD2 matches 11 bases. V shed 6 bases and J 4 bases; nucleotides not matched to a gene: 4. The germline V gene encodes CDR1 MNHEY and CDR2 SMNVEV (reference sequence). The CDR3 has 15 amino acids. The CDR3 nucleotides are TGTGCCAGCAGACTAGCGGGAGCGGCCACCGGGGAGCTGTTTTTT. Translation: CASRLAGAATGELFF.

The chain employs TRBV10-3 and TRBJ2-1, with 8 bases identical to TRBD1. The CDR3 extends over 16 amino acids. V shed 5 bases, J shed 6 bases, and the junction held 12 bases outside the gene matches. The germline CDR1 and CDR2 sequences are ENHRY and SYGVKD. As DNA, the CDR3 is TGTGCCATCAGTAAAAGCCAGGGGGCGGATATCAATGAGCAGTTCTTC. This sequence encodes CAISKSQGADINEQFF.

V is TRBV3-1 (or the pseudogene TRBV3-2) and J is TRBJ1-2, with D maybe TRBD1 (5 bases). The V gene lost 2 bases and the J gene lost 4 bases, with 8 bases spanning the gap. The germline CDR1 and CDR2 sequences are LGHDT and YNNKEL (reference sequence). There are 13 residues in the CDR3. CDR3 amino acids: CASSQSGGYGYTF. CDR3 bases: TGTGCCAGCAGCCAATCGGGGGGCTATGGCTACACCTTC.

The V and J genes are TRBV18 and TRBJ1-6; TRBD1 matches 7 bases. Trimming removed 3 bases from V and 0 bases from J; junction bases left unmatched: 2. The CDR3 runs 16 residues. Germline assignment: CDR1 KGHSH and CDR2 LQKENI. The CDR3 region has the DNA TGTGCCAGCTCACCGGACAGGAGCTCCTATAATTCACCCCTCCACTTT. Translated, it gives CASSPDRSSYNSPLHF.

The gene calls are TRBV6-5 and TRBJ1-1; no definite D call. Between the trimmed V and J ends, which lost 0 bases and 1 base, there was a span of 3 bases. The CDR3 runs to 13 residues. Per germline, CDR1 MNHEY and CDR2 SVGAGI. The CDR3 DNA is TGTGCCAGCAGTTACTCGGCGAACACTGAAGCTTTCTTT. As protein: CASSYSANTEAFF.

The gene calls are TRBV6-5 and TRBJ2-2; D might be TRBD2 (5 bases). Germline CDR1 and CDR2: MNHEY and SVGAGI. CDR3 size: 13 residues. Trimming removed 7 bases at V and 1 base at J, with 7 bases between. The CDR3 region has the DNA TGTGCCAGCATGGAGGAGAACACCGGGGAGCTGTTTTTT. This encodes CASMEENTGELFF.

V and J are TRBV5-1 and TRBJ1-1, with a tentative D call TRBD1 (6 bases). CDR1 and CDR2 (germline): SGHRS, YFSETQ. The CDR3 runs 14 residues. V lost 7 bases, J lost 1 base, and 14 bases lay in between. CDR3 in DNA: TGCGCCAGCCGCACACTGACAGGGAACACTGAAGCTTTCTTT. Protein product: CASRTLTGNTEAFF.